These 9 T cell receptor beta chains came from one sample sequenced in a study of cytomegalovirus exposure and HLA in healthy donors. Method: immunoSEQ multiplex PCR; TCRdb's copy keeps in-frame clones and lacks some. Found here are about 120,000 clones, around 90% of them singletons; the top ten hold 1.9%. Sample: PBMCs. The receptors derive from a young woman in good health and CMV-seronegative.

The gene calls are TRBV13 and TRBJ2-3; TRBD2 matches 10 bases. Germline V gene lookup returns CDR1 PRHDT and CDR2 FYEKMQ (reference sequence). V trimming: 1 base; J trimming: 3 bases; junction bases outside the gene matches: 10. This CDR3 contains 18 residues. The CDR3 is CASSLVGPRTSGTDTQYF. CDR3 DNA: TGTGCCAGCAGCTTAGTGGGTCCTCGGACTAGCGGTACAGATACGCAGTATTTT.

The CDR3 reads CASSVEAGTGRTEAFF. The CDR3 DNA follows: TGTGCCAGCAGCGTAGAGGCAGGGACAGGGCGTACTGAAGCTTTCTTT. V is TRBV9 and J is TRBJ1-1, with 9 bases aligning to TRBD1. The CDR3 has 16 residues. Germline CDR1 SGDLS, CDR2 YYNGEE. Trimming cost V 0 bases and J 5 bases; bases outside gene matches: 8. Combining the CDR3 with reference TRBV9 and TRBJ1-1 gives the whole variable domain DSGVTQTPKHLITATGQRVTLRCSPRSGDLSVYWYQQSLDQGLQFLIQYYNGEERAKGNILERFSAQQFPDLHSELNLSSLELGDSALYFCASSVEAGTGRTEAFFGQGTRLTVV.

The DNA for the CDR3 is TGTGCCAGCAGTTCCTTGGGACAGCCTACCTACGAGCAGTACTTC. Translated, it gives CASSSLGQPTYEQYF. This rearrangement joins TRBV27 to TRBJ2-7; 7 bases are a match to TRBD1. The trim removed 4 bases at V and 2 bases at J, leaving 8 bases unmatched. The CDR3 is 15 residues long. Germline V gene data show CDR1 as MNHEY and CDR2 as SMNVEV (reference sequence).

The V and J genes are TRBV7-6 and TRBJ2-1, with 11 bases fitting TRBD2. The CDR3 runs 16 residues. The V gene's germline CDR1 is SGHVS and CDR2 FNYEAQ. Trimming took 5 bases from V and 10 from J; bases not matched to a gene: 13. In nucleotides, the CDR3 is TGTGCCAGCAGCCCGTTACTAGCGGGGGCGGCCGTAGAGCAGTTCTTC. It encodes CASSPLLAGAAVEQFF.

The J gene is TRBJ2-7, the V gene TRBV18, with 7 bases lining up with TRBD2. CDR1 is KGHSH and CDR2 is LQKENI in the germline V gene. With V trimmed by 4 bases and J by 3 bases, 6 bases remained unmatched. This CDR3 contains 14 residues. CDR3 sequence: CASSLASGFYEQYF. CDR3 coding DNA: TGTGCCAGCTCACTGGCTAGCGGCTTCTACGAGCAGTACTTC.

The gene calls are TRBV28 and TRBJ1-2; 8 bases map to TRBD1. J was trimmed by 7 bases and V by 5 bases; bases with no gene match: 6. The CDR3 loop spans 13 amino acids. CDR1 and CDR2 (germline): MDHEN, SYDVKM. CDR3 nucleotide sequence: TGTGCCAGCAGTCGGACAGGGTCCAGTGGCTACACCTTC. Translation gives CASSRTGSSGYTF.

V and J are TRBV27 and TRBJ2-7; weak D call: TRBD1 (5 bases). Between the trimmed V and J ends, which lost 5 bases and 2 bases, there was a span of 22 bases. CDR1 is MNHEY and CDR2 is SMNVEV in the germline V gene (reference sequence). CDR3 size: 17 residues. The chain's CDR3 is CASSRARRDTRPYEQYF. As DNA, the CDR3 is TGTGCCAGCAGTCGGGCCCGCAGGGATACCCGCCCCTACGAGCAGTACTTC.

CDR3 sequence (DNA): TGTGCCAGCAGCGTAGGACAGGGGGCTTATTCCTATGGCTACACCTTC. It encodes CASSVGQGAYSYGYTF. The chain uses TRBV9 and TRBJ1-2, with 10 bases that match TRBD1. Germline V gene sequence: CDR1 SGDLS, CDR2 YYNGEE. This CDR3 is built from 16 residues. Trimming at V came to 0 bases and at J to 4 bases, leaving 6 bases not matched to a gene.

This sequence joins TRBV18 and TRBJ1-1; TRBD1 matches 7 bases. Germline V gene data show CDR1 as KGHSH and CDR2 as LQKENI. The CDR3 sequence is 16 residues long. V lost 3 bases to trimming and J lost 8 bases; unmatched junction nucleotides: 15. CDR3 in amino acids: CASSPTARTGTAEAFF. The DNA for the CDR3 is TGTGCCAGCTCACCGACTGCCAGAACCGGGACAGCGGAAGCTTTCTTT.